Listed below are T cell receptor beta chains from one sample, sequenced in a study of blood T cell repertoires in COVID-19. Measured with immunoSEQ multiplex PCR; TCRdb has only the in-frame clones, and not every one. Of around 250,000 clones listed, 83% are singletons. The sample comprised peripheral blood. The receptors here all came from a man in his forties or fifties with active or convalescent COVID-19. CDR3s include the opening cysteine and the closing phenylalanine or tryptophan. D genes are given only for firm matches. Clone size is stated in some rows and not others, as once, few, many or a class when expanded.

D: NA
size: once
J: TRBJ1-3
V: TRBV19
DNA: TGTGCCAGTACAAGTGTCGGAAGGGGCTCTGGAAACACCATATATTTT
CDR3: CASTSVGRGSGNTIYF

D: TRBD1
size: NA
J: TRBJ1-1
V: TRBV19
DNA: TGTGCCAGTAGTATGGCAGACAGGGGCGGACTAAACACTGAAGCTTTCTTT
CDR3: CASSMADRGGLNTEAFF

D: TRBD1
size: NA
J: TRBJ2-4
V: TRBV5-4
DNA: TGTGCCACCCAGGGGGCAGGGGAGGCCAAAAACATTCAGTACTTC
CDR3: CATQGAGEAKNIQYF

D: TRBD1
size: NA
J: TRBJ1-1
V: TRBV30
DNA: TGTGCCTGGAAGAGACAGGGGGTCTACACTGAAGCTTTCTTT
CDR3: CAWKRQGVYTEAFF

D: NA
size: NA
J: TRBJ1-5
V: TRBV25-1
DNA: TGTGCCAGCAGTGAATCGTTAGGGGGTAGCAATCAGCCCCAGCATTTT
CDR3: CASSESLGGSNQPQHF

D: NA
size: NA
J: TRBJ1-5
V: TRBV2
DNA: TGTGCCAGCAGTGAACGAAGAGAACAGCCCCAGCATTTT
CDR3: CASSERREQPQHF

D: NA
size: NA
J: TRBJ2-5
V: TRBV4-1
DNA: TGCGCCAGCAGCCCAACGGCTTCGCTAGTTAGAGAGACCCAGTACTTC
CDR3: CASSPTASLVRETQYF

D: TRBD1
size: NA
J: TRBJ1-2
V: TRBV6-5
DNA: TGTGCCAGCAGAGCCGACAGGGGCTTGCGGGGCTACACCTTC
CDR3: CASRADRGLRGYTF

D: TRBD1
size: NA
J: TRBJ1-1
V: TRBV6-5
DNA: TGTGCCAGCAGGGACGGGACAGTCAACACTGAAGCTTTCTTT
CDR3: CASRDGTVNTEAFF

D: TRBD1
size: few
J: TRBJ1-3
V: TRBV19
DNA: TGTGCCAGTAGTATCGGGGACAGGCCTGGAAACACCATATATTTT
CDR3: CASSIGDRPGNTIYF

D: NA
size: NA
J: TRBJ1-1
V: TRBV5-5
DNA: TGTGCCAGCAGCTGGGCCTTGAACACTGAAGCTTTCTTT
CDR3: CASSWALNTEAFF

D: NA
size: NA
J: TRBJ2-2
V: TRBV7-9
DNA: TGTGCCAGCAGCTTATGGGTCGCGGGGGCCGGCGGGGAGCTGTTTTTT
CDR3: CASSLWVAGAGGELFF

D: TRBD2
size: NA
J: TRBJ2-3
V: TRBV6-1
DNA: TGTGCCAGCAGTGAAACTAGCGGGGGGGCAGTCACAGATACGCAGTATTTT
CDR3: CASSETSGGAVTDTQYF

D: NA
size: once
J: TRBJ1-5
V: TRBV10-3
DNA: TGTGCCATCAGTGAATCAGGGTTGGGTCAGCCCCAGCATTTT
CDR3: CAISESGLGQPQHF

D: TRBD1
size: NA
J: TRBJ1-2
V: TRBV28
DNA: TGTGCCAGCAGCTCGGGACAGGGTCCCTATGGCTACACCTTC
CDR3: CASSSGQGPYGYTF

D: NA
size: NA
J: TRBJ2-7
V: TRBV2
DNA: TGTGCCAGCACTATATCTCAGGGATACGAGCAGTACTTC
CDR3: CASTISQGYEQYF

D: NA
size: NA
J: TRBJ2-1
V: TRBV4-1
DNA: TGCGCCAGCAGCCATGCTAGCCTTTCGGAGCAGTTCTTC
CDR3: CASSHASLSEQFF

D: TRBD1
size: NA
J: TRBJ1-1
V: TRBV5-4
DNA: TGTGCCAGCAGCTTGCGGGACAGAGCTTTGAACACTGAAGCTTTCTTT
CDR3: CASSLRDRALNTEAFF

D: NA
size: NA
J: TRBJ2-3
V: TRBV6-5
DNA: TGTGCCAGCAGTCGGACAGCGCCCCCAGATACGCAGTATTTT
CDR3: CASSRTAPPDTQYF

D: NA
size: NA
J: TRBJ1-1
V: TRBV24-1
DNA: TGTGCCACCAGTTCCGGGGTTTCAGCTTTCTTT
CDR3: CATSSGVSAFF

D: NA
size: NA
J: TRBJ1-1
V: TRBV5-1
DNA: TGCGCCAGCAGCACCGGGGGGCACACTGAAGCTTTCTTT
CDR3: CASSTGGHTEAFF

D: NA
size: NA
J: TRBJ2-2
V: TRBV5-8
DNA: TGTGCCAGCAGCTTCGGCTACTACAACACCGGGGAGCTGTTTTTT
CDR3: CASSFGYYNTGELFF

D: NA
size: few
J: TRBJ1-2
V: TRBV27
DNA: TGTGCCAGCAGTGGCCAGAACTATGGCTACACCTTC
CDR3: CASSGQNYGYTF

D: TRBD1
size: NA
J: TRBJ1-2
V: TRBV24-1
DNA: TGTGCCACCAGTGACCCGAGGCAGGGGGGTGTATATGGCTACACCTTC
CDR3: CATSDPRQGGVYGYTF

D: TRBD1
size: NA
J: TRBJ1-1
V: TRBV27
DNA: TGTGCCAGCAGACTCCGACAGGGGCCGATGAACACTGAAGCTTTCTTT
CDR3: CASRLRQGPMNTEAFF

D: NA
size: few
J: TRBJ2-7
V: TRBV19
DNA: TGTGCCAGTAGTATAGAGAAGGGGACCTACGAGCAGTACTTC
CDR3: CASSIEKGTYEQYF

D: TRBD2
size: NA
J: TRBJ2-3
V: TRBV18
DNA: TGTGCCAGCTCACCCCCTAGCGGGAGCCTGAGTACAGATACGCAGTATTTT
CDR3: CASSPPSGSLSTDTQYF

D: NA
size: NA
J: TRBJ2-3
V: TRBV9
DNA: TGTGCCAGCAGCGTACTTCCGGGACAAGGAACAGATACGCAGTATTTT
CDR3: CASSVLPGQGTDTQYF